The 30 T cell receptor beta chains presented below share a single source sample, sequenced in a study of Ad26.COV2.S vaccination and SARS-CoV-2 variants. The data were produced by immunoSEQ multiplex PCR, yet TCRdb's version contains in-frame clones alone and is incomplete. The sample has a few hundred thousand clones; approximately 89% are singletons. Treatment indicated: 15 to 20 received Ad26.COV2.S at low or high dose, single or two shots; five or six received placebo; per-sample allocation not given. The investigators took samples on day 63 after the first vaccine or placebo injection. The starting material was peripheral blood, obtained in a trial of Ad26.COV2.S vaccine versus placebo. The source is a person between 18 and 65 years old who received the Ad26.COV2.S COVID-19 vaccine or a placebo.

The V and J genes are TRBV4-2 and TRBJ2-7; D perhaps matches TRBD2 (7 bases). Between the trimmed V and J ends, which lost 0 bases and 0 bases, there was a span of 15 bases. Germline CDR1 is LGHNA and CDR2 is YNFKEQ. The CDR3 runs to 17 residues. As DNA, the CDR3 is TGTGCCAGCAGCCAAGATTGGGGGGGCACAAGCTCCTACGAGCAGTACTTC. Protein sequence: CASSQDWGGTSSYEQYF.

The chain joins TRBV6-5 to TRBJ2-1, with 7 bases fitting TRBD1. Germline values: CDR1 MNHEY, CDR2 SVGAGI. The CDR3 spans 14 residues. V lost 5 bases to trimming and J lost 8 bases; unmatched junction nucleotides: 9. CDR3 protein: CASSRLTGKYEQFF. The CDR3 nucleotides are TGTGCCAGCAGTAGATTGACAGGGAAGTATGAGCAGTTCTTC.

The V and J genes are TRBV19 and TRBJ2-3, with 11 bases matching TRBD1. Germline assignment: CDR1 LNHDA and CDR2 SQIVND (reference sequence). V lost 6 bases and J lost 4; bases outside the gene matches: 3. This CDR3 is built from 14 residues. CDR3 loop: CASRDRGRADTQYF. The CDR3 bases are TGTGCCAGTAGGGACAGGGGGCGAGCAGATACGCAGTATTTT. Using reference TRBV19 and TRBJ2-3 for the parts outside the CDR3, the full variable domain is DGGITQSPKYLFRKEGQNVTLSCEQNLNHDAMYWYRQDPGQGLRLIYYSQIVNDFQKGDIAEGYSVSREKKESFPLTVTSAQKNPTAFYLCASRDRGRADTQYFGPGTRLTVL.

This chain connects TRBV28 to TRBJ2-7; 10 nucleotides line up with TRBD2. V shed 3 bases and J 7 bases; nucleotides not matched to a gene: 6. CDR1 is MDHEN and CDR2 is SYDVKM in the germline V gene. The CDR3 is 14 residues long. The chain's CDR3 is CASSFPGLAREQYF. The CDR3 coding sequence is TGTGCCAGCAGTTTTCCGGGACTAGCGAGGGAGCAGTACTTC. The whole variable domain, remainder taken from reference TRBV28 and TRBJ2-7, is DVKVTQSSRYLVKRTGEKVFLECVQDMDHENMFWYRQDPGLGLRLIYFSYDVKMKEKGDIPEGYSVSREKKERFSLILESASTNQTSMYLCASSFPGLAREQYFGPGTRLTVT.

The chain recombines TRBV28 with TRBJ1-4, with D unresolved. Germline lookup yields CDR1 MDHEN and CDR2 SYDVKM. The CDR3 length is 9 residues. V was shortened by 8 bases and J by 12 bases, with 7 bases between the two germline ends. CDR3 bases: TGTGCCAGCGGCCCGGAACTGTTTTTT. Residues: CASGPELFF. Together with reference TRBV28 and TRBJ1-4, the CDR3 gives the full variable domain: DVKVTQSSRYLVKRTGEKVFLECVQDMDHENMFWYRQDPGLGLRLIYFSYDVKMKEKGDIPEGYSVSREKKERFSLILESASTNQTSMYLCASGPELFFGSGTQLSVL.

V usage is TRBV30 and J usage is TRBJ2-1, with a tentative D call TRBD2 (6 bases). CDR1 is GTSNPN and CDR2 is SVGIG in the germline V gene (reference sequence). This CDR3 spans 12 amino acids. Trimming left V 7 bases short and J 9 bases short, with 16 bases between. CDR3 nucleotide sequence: TGTGCCTTAAGACTAGATCGGGGTGAGCAGTTCTTC. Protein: CALRLDRGEQFF.

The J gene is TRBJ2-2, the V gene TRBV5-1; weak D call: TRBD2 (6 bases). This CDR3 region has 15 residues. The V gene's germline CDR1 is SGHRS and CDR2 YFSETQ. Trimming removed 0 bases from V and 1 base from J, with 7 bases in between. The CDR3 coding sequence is TGCGCCAGCAGCTTGGCCGGGAGGAACACCGGGGAGCTGTTTTTT. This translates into CASSLAGRNTGELFF.

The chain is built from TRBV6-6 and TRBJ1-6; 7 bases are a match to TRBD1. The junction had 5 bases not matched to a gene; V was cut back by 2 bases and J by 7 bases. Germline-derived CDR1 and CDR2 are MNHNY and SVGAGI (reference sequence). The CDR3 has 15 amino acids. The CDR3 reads CASSYEGARNSPLHF. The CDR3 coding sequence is TGTGCCAGCAGTTACGAGGGGGCGCGGAATTCACCCCTCCACTTT.

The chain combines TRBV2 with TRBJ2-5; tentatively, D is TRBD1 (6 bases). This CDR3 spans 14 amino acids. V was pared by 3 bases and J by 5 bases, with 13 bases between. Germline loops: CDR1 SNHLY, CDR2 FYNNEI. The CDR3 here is CASSDSGVGETQYF. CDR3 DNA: TGTGCCAGCAGTGATTCAGGGGTGGGGGAGACCCAGTACTTC.

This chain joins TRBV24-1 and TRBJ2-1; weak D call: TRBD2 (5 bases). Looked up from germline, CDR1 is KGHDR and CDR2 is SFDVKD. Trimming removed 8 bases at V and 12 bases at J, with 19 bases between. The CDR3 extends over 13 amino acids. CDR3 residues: CATTQEGPSGQFF. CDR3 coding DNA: TGTGCCACCACCCAAGAGGGTCCAAGCGGGCAGTTCTTC.

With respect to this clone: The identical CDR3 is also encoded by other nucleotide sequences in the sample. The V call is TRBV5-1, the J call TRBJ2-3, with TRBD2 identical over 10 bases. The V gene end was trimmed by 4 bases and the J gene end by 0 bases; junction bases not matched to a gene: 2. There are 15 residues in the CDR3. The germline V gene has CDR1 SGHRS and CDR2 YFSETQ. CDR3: CASSLSGRSTDTQYF. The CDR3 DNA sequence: TGCGCCAGCAGCCTTAGCGGGAGGAGCACAGATACGCAGTATTTT.

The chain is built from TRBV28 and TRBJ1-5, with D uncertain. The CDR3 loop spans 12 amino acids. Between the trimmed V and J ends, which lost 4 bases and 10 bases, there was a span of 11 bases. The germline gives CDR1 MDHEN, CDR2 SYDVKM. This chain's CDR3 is CASSYWTAPQHF. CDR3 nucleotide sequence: TGTGCCAGCAGTTATTGGACCGCTCCCCAGCATTTT.

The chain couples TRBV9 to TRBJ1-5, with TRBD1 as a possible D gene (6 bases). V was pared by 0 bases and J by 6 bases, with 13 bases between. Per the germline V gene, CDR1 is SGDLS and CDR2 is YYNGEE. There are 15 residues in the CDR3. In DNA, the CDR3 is TGTGCCAGCAGCGTAGCAGGGGCGCTGGGTCAGCCCCAGCATTTT. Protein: CASSVAGALGQPQHF.

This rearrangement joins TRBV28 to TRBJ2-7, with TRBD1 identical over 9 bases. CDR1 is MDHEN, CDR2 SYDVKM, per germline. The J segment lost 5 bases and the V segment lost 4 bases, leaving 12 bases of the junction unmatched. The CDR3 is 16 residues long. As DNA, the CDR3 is TGTGCCAGCAGTTCCCCAGCCGACAGGGGGGATCACGAGCAGTACTTC. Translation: CASSSPADRGDHEQYF. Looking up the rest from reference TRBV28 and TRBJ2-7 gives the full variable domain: DVKVTQSSRYLVKRTGEKVFLECVQDMDHENMFWYRQDPGLGLRLIYFSYDVKMKEKGDIPEGYSVSREKKERFSLILESASTNQTSMYLCASSSPADRGDHEQYFGPGTRLTVT.

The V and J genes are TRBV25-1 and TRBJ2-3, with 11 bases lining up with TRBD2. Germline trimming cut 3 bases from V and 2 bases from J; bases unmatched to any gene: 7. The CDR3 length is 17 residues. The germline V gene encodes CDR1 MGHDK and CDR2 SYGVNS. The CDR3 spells CASSDPGTSGHTDTQYF. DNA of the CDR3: TGTGCCAGCAGTGATCCCGGGACTAGCGGTCACACAGATACGCAGTATTTT.

The CDR3 sequence: CASSSGLAGGINEQFF. The CDR3 DNA reads as TGTGCCAGCAGTTCGGGACTAGCGGGAGGCATCAATGAGCAGTTCTTC. The chain carries TRBV27 and TRBJ2-1; 15 nucleotides match TRBD2. J gave up 6 bases and V 4 bases, and 4 bases lay outside the gene matches. Per the germline V gene, CDR1 is MNHEY and CDR2 is SMNVEV (reference sequence). The CDR3 runs 16 residues.

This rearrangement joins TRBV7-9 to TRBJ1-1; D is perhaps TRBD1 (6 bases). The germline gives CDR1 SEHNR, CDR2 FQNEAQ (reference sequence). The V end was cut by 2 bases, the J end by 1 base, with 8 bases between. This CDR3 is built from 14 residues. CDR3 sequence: CASSLQGRNTEAFF. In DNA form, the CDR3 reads TGTGCCAGCAGCTTACAGGGGAGGAACACTGAAGCTTTCTTT. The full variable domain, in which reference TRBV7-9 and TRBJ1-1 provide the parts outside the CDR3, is DTGVSQNPRHKITKRGQNVTFRCDPISEHNRLYWYRQTLGQGPEFLTYFQNEAQLEKSRLLSDRFSAERPKGSFSTLEIQRTEQGDSAMYLCASSLQGRNTEAFFGQGTRLTVV.

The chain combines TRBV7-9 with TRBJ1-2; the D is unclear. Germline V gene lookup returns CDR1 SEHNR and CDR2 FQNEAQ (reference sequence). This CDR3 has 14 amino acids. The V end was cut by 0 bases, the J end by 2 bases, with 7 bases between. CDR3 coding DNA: TGTGCCAGCAGCTTAGCGGCCAGGAACTATGGCTACACCTTC. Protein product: CASSLAARNYGYTF.

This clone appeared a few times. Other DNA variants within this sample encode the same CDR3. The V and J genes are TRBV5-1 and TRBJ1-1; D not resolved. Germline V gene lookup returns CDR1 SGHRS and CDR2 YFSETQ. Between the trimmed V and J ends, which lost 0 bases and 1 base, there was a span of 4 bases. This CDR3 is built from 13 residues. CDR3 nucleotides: TGCGCCAGCAGCTTGGACAGGAACACTGAAGCTTTCTTT. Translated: CASSLDRNTEAFF.

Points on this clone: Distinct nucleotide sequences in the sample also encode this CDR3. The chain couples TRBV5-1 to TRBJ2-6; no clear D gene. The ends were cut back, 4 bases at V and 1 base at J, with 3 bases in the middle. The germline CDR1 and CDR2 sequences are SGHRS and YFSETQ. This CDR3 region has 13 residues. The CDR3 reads CASSPSGANVLTF. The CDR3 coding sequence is TGCGCCAGCAGCCCTTCTGGGGCCAACGTCCTGACTTTC.

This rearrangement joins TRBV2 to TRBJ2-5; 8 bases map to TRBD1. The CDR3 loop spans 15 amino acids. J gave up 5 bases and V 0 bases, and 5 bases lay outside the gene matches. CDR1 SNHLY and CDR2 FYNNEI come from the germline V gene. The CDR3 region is CASSEARGRWETQYF. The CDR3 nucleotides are TGTGCCAGCAGTGAAGCCAGGGGGCGATGGGAGACCCAGTACTTC.

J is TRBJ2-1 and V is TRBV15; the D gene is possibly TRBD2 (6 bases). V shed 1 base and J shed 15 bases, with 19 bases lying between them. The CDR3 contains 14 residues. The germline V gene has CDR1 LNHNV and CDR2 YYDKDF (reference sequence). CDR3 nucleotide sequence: TGTGCCACCAGCAGAGGGGGGGACGCTGAAGGGTCGTTCTTC. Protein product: CATSRGGDAEGSFF.

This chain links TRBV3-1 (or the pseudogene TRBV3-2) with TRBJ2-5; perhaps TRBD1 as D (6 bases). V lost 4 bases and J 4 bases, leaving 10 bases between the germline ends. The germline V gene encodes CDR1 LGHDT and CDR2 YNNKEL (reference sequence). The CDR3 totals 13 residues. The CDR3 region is CASSPQGRETQYF. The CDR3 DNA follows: TGTGCCAGCAGCCCTCAGGGGAGAGAGACCCAGTACTTC.

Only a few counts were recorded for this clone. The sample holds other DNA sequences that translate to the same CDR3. DNA of the CDR3: TGCGCCAGCAGCTTGTGGGGGAACACTGAAGCTTTCTTT. Its translation is CASSLWGNTEAFF. This chain links TRBV5-1 with TRBJ1-1; D is unclear. Trimming pared 1 base from V and 1 base from J, leaving 5 bases between. The CDR3 runs 13 residues. The germline CDR1 and CDR2 sequences are SGHRS and YFSETQ.

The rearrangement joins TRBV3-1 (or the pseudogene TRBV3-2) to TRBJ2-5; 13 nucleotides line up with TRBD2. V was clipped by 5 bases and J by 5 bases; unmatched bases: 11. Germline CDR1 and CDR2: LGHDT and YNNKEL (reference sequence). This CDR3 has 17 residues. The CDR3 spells CASSSRLAGGYGETQYF. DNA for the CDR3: TGTGCCAGCAGCTCGCGACTAGCGGGAGGTTATGGGGAGACCCAGTACTTC.

The DNA for the CDR3 is TGTGCCAGCAGCGGACAGGGGAGCCACGGCTACACCTTC. Amino acids: CASSGQGSHGYTF. J is TRBJ1-2 and V is TRBV2, with TRBD1 matching over 9 bases. There are 13 residues in the CDR3. Germline V gene data show CDR1 as SNHLY and CDR2 as FYNNEI. The trim removed 6 bases at V and 8 bases at J, leaving 7 bases unmatched.

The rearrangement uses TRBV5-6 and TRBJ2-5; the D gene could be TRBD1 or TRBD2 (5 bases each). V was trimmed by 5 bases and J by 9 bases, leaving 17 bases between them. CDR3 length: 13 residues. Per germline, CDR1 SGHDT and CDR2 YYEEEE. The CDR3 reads CASRRDPGKPQYF. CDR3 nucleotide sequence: TGTGCCAGCAGAAGGGACCCGGGGAAGCCCCAGTACTTC.

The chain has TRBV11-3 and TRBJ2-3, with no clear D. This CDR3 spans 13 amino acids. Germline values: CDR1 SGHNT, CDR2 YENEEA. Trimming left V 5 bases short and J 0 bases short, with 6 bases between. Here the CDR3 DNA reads TGTGCCAGCAGCCCTTACAGCACAGATACGCAGTATTTT. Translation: CASSPYSTDTQYF.

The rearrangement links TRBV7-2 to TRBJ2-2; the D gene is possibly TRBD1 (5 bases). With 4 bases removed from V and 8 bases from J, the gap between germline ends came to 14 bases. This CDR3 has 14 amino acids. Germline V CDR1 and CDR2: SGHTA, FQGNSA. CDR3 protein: CASSYQAGRGELFF. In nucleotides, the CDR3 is TGTGCCAGCAGCTACCAAGCAGGGCGGGGGGAGCTGTTTTTT.

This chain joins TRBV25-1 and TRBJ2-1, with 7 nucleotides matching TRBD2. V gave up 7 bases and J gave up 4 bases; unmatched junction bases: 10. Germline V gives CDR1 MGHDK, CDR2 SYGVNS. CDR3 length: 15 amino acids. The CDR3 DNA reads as TGTGCCAGCACCGGGGGGAGCGGCCGGTACAATGAGCAGTTCTTC. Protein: CASTGGSGRYNEQFF.